This TCR beta chain originates from a study of blood T cell repertoires in COVID-19. The wider study: Sources were T cells, B-cell-depleted T cells, or PBMCs; the material itself was cDNA or gDNA.

Enrolled through a virtual design, the participants were between about 18 and 89 years of age and came from around 25 US areas. Recovered Cohort 3 donors showed two negative PCRs, clearance, or symptom resolution. Authors' processing steps: Reference gene primer amplification gave estimated nucleated cell counts. Some clones are missing from TCRdb's copy, which holds only in-frame ones; the method was immunoSEQ multiplex PCR. The V and J calls and the clone size are those of that table, but D and trimming were determined from the DNA. The table includes 250,000 to 300,000 clones, 75% to 95% detected once. Germline CDR1 and CDR2: SQVTM and ANQGSEA. Trimming removed 1 base from V and 9 bases from J, with 10 bases in between. The CDR3 runs 12 residues.

The sample was PBMCs or T cells enriched from blood (not recorded which). The clonotype was recovered from a woman in her 30s who had recovered from COVID-19. The chain uses TRBV29-1 and TRBJ2-1; D is perhaps TRBD2 (5 bases). The CDR3 loop reads CSVEAGSVEQFF. The CDR3 bases are TGCAGCGTTGAAGCGGGGTCCGTTGAGCAGTTCTTC.